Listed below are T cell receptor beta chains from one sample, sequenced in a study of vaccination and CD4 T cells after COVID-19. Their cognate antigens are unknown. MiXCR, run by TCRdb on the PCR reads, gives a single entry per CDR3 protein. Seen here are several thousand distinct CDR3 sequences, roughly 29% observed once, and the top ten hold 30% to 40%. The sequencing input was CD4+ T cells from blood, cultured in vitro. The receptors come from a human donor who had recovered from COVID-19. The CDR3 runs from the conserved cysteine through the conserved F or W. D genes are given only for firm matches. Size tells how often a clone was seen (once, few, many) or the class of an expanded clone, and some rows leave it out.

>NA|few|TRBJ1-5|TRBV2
TGTGCCAGCAGTGAAGTTAGCAATCAGCCCCAGCATTTT
CASSEVSNQPQHF
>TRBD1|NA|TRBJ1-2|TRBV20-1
TGCAGTGCTGAGAACAGGGGTGAGGTGTACTATGGCTACACCTTC
CSAENRGEVYYGYTF
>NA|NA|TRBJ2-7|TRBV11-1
TGTGCCAGCAGCCCGGGGCGGAGCTCCTACGAGCAGTACTTC
CASSPGRSSYEQYF
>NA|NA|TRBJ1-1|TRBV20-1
TGCAGTGCCCGCCGACAGGCTTACACTGAAGCTTTCTTT
CSARRQAYTEAFF
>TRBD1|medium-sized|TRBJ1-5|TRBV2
TGTGCCAGCAGGTCGGGACAGTTCTGGCAGCCCCAGCATTTT
CASRSGQFWQPQHF
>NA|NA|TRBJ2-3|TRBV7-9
TGTGCCAGCAGATCAAACCAGGGGTCGGACACAGATACGCAGTATTTT
CASRSNQGSDTDTQYF
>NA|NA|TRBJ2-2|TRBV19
TGTGCCAGTAGAAGCGGCAGCACGAACACCGGGGAGCTGTTTTTT
CASRSGSTNTGELFF
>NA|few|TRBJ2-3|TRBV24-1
TGTGCCACCAGAGAGGGGACACCTGGGCCAGATACGCAGTATTTT
CATREGTPGPDTQYF
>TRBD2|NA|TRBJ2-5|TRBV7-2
TGTGCCAGCAGCTTAGAGGCTAGCGGACAAGAGACCCAGTACTTC
CASSLEASGQETQYF
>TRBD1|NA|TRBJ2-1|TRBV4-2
TGTGCCAGCAGTCAAGATGGGACAGGAAAATACAATGAGCAGTTCTTC
CASSQDGTGKYNEQFF
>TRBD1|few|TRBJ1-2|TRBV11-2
TGTGCCAGCAGCTTATCCTCCTGGGGACAGGGGGCGAGCTATGGCTACACCTTC
CASSLSSWGQGASYGYTF
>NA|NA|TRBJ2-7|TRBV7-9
TGTGCCAGCAGCTATGGACAGTTCCACGAGCAGTACTTT
CASSYGQFHEQYF
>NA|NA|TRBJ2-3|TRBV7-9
TGTGCCAGCAGCTCACAGGGTTTATGGTCCGATACGCAGTATTTT
CASSSQGLWSDTQYF
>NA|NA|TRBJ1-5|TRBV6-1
TGTGCCAGCAGTGACGAAGGGGAGAGGGGCAATCAGCCCCAGCATTTT
CASSDEGERGNQPQHF
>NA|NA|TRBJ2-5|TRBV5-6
TGTGCCAGCAGTGATCGGGAGACCCAGTACTTC
CASSDRETQYF
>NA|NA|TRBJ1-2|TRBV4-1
TGCGCCAGCAGCCTCCCAGGGGCGGGGGGATTAGCTAACTATGGCTACACCTTC
CASSLPGAGGLANYGYTF
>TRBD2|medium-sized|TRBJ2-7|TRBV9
TGTGCCAGCGGGGAGGGGACTGCCCTTGCCGAGCAGTACTTC
CASGEGTALAEQYF
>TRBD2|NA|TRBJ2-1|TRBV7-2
TGTGCCAGCAGCCCGCCGGGACTAGCGGGGGTCAATGAGCAGTTCTTC
CASSPPGLAGVNEQFF
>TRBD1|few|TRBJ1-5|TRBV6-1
TGTGCCAGCAGTGAACTGACCGGGACAGGGATCCTCAAATATTTTTATCAGCCCCAGCATTTT
CASSELTGTGILKYFYQPQHF
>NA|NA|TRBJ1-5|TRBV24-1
TGTGCCACCAGTGACCTATCAGAGGGCAATCAGCCCCAGCATTTT
CATSDLSEGNQPQHF
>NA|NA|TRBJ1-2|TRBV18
TGTGCCAGCTCACCGGAACGGACAGTAACTGGCTACACCTTC
CASSPERTVTGYTF
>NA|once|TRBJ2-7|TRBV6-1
TGTGCCAGCAGTGAACAGGGCCCATCCTACGAGCAGTACTTC
CASSEQGPSYEQYF
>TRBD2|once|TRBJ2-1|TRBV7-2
TGTGCCAGCAGCTTAGACGGCGGGAGGGCCAGCAATGAGCAGTTCTTC
CASSLDGGRASNEQFF
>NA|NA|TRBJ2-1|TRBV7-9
TGTGCCAGCAGCTTCCCAGGAATCGATGAGCAGTTCTTC
CASSFPGIDEQFF
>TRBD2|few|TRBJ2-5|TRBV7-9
TGTGCCAGCAGCTTAGGCCTCGGCGGGGGGGATCAAGAGACCCAGTACTTC
CASSLGLGGGDQETQYF